The 18 T cell receptor beta chains below come from one sample, sequenced in a study of T cell repertoires and Cas9 in healthy adults. Method: immunoSEQ multiplex PCR; TCRdb's copy keeps in-frame clones and lacks some. In the table there are around 20,000 clones, roughly 90% of which are singletons. The sample consisted of CD4+ effector T cells (CD127+, CD25-, CD137-, CD154-) from PBMCs; culture status not recorded. The receptors come from a human donor in good health.

The rearrangement uses TRBV5-1 and TRBJ2-3, with D possibly TRBD2 on 7 matching bases. V lost 0 bases, J lost 1 base, and 12 bases lay in between. This CDR3 has 16 residues. The germline CDR1 and CDR2 sequences are SGHRS and YFSETQ. CDR3 nucleotides: TGCGCCAGCAGCTTGGCCGGCGGGGGCGGCACAGATACGCAGTATTTT. Amino acids: CASSLAGGGGTDTQYF.

The gene calls are TRBV6-5 and TRBJ1-1; D uncertain. The germline CDR1 and CDR2 sequences are MNHEY and SVGAGI. The CDR3 consists of 14 residues. V lost 6 bases to trimming and J lost 6 bases, with 17 bases between them. CDR3 loop: CASSPWMRRSEAFF. CDR3 nucleotide sequence: TGTGCCAGCAGCCCTTGGATGAGACGCTCTGAAGCTTTCTTT.

In this sample, this clone turned up a few times. The chain links TRBV2 to TRBJ1-5, with D uncertain. Trimming stripped 7 bases from V and 1 base from J, with 8 bases between. This CDR3 has 13 amino acids. The germline gives CDR1 SNHLY, CDR2 FYNNEI. As DNA, the CDR3 is TGTGCCAGCATGTGGGAGAGCAATCAGCCCCAGCATTTT. Translation gives CASMWESNQPQHF.

This clone was recorded a few times. The V call is TRBV6-1, the J call TRBJ2-7; D is possibly TRBD1 or TRBD2 (6 bases each). V was trimmed by 6 bases and J by 0 bases, leaving 15 bases between them. CDR1 and CDR2 (germline): MNHNS, SASEGT. The CDR3 is 15 amino acids. CDR3 region: CASRRGGGPSYEQYF. In nucleotides, the CDR3 is TGTGCCAGCAGGAGGGGTGGGGGGCCCTCCTACGAGCAGTACTTC.

This clone occurred once. This rearrangement joins TRBV11-1 to TRBJ2-3, with unresolved D. Trimming left V 3 bases short and J 8 bases short, with 21 bases between. The germline V gene encodes CDR1 SGHAT and CDR2 FQDESV (reference sequence). This CDR3 spans 16 amino acids. CDR3 sequence: CASSFSGPPVTGTQYF. DNA for the CDR3: TGTGCCAGCAGCTTCTCCGGGCCCCCAGTAACGGGTACGCAGTATTTT. The full variable domain, with the rest looked up from reference TRBV11-1 and TRBJ2-3, is EAEVAQSPRYKITEKSQAVAFWCDPISGHATLYWYRQILGQGPELLVQFQDESVVDDSQLPKDRFSAERLKGVDSTLKIQPAELGDSAMYLCASSFSGPPVTGTQYFGPGTRLTVL.

The chain couples TRBV5-1 to TRBJ1-6, with a possible D match to TRBD1 (5 bases). The germline gives CDR1 SGHRS, CDR2 YFSETQ. The ends were cut back, 0 bases at V and 4 bases at J, with 8 bases in the middle. The CDR3 length is 15 residues. Here the CDR3 DNA reads TGCGCCAGCAGCTTGGGACAGATTTATAATTCACCCCTCCACTTT. Encoded protein: CASSLGQIYNSPLHF. Variable domain in full (rest from reference TRBV5-1 and TRBJ1-6): KAGVTQTPRYLIKTRGQQVTLSCSPISGHRSVSWYQQTPGQGLQFLFEYFSETQRNKGNFPGRFSGRQFSNSRSEMNVSTLELGDSALYLCASSLGQIYNSPLHFGNGTRLTVT.

This clone showed up just once. The chain employs TRBV7-9 and TRBJ2-7; 8 nucleotides agree with TRBD2. The CDR3 consists of 14 residues. V shed 2 bases and J 5 bases; nucleotides not matched to a gene: 5. Per germline, CDR1 SEHNR and CDR2 FQNEAQ (reference sequence). The CDR3 DNA reads as TGTGCCAGCAGCTTAAAGGGCGGGGGGCACGAGCAGTACTTC. This encodes CASSLKGGGHEQYF.

V gene TRBV10-1 combines with J gene TRBJ2-1; unclear D gene. The V gene's germline CDR1 is WNHNN and CDR2 SYGVQD (reference sequence). Trimming pared 3 bases from V and 8 bases from J, leaving 14 bases between. The CDR3 extends over 14 amino acids. The CDR3 spells CASSDRRPPHEQFF. The DNA for the CDR3 is TGCGCCAGCAGTGACCGTCGACCCCCCCATGAGCAGTTCTTC.

This clone was seen a single time. V is TRBV5-4 and J is TRBJ1-1, with 7 nucleotides matching TRBD1. The CDR3 sequence is 13 residues long. Germline values: CDR1 SGHNT, CDR2 YYREEE (reference sequence). V gave up 4 bases and J gave up 6 bases; unmatched junction bases: 6. The CDR3 region is CASSKGGEAEAFF. The CDR3, as DNA: TGTGCCAGCAGCAAAGGGGGCGAGGCTGAAGCTTTCTTT.

This chain connects TRBV11-3 to TRBJ2-7, with unresolved D. The CDR3 covers 14 residues. V dropped 1 base and J dropped 0 bases, with 7 bases sitting between them. The V gene's germline CDR1 is SGHNT and CDR2 YENEEA. The CDR3 loop is CASSLGASSYEQYF. CDR3 nucleotide sequence: TGTGCCAGCAGCTTAGGAGCAAGCTCCTACGAGCAGTACTTC.

The rearrangement uses TRBV18 and TRBJ1-1; D is unresolved. Germline V gene lookup returns CDR1 KGHSH and CDR2 LQKENI. The CDR3 is made up of 16 amino acids. Between the trimmed V and J ends, which lost 2 bases and 3 bases, there was a span of 16 bases. The CDR3 DNA reads as TGTGCCAGCTCACCATCTTTCCACAGTGAGTACACTGAAGCTTTCTTT. Translated, it gives CASSPSFHSEYTEAFF.

The chain is built from TRBV19 and TRBJ1-5; no firm D call. Trimming shortened V by 0 bases and J by 4 bases, and 10 bases separated the two germline ends. Germline V gene data show CDR1 as LNHDA and CDR2 as SQIVND (reference sequence). The CDR3 extends over 15 amino acids. The CDR3 is CASSIDLSLNQPQHF. CDR3 DNA sequence: TGTGCCAGTAGTATAGATCTTAGCCTAAATCAGCCCCAGCATTTT.

V gene TRBV27 combines with J gene TRBJ2-7, with D tentatively TRBD2 (5 bases). V was shortened by 6 bases and J by 2 bases, with 14 bases between the two germline ends. Germline assignment: CDR1 MNHEY and CDR2 SMNVEV (reference sequence). The CDR3 extends over 14 amino acids. Here the CDR3 reads CASRSPGLPYEQYF. The CDR3 DNA reads TGTGCCAGCAGAAGTCCCGGACTTCCCTACGAGCAGTACTTC.

This chain joins TRBV6-1 and TRBJ2-7; TRBD1 agrees at 8 bases. The CDR3 is 16 amino acids. Looked up from germline, CDR1 is MNHNS and CDR2 is SASEGT. Trimming at V came to 2 bases and at J to 0 bases, leaving 6 bases not matched to a gene. The CDR3 region is CASSESWDRISYEQYF. The CDR3 DNA is TGTGCCAGCAGTGAATCCTGGGACAGGATCTCCTACGAGCAGTACTTC.

V gene TRBV5-8 combines with J gene TRBJ1-2; weak D call: TRBD1 (6 bases). In germline, CDR1 is SGHTS, CDR2 YDEGEE. Trimming removed 4 bases from V and 2 bases from J, with 9 bases in between. The CDR3 loop spans 13 amino acids. The CDR3 DNA reads as TGTGCCAGCAGCCTGGGGGGCAACTATGGCTACACCTTC. It encodes CASSLGGNYGYTF.

Written as DNA, the CDR3 is TGTGCCAGCAGCTTCGGGACAGGGGGCATCAATGAGCAGTTCTTC. This encodes CASSFGTGGINEQFF. The gene calls are TRBV9 and TRBJ2-1; 12 positions match TRBD1. Germline V lookup: CDR1 SGDLS, CDR2 YYNGEE. V shed 4 bases and J 6 bases; nucleotides not matched to a gene: 5. The CDR3 is made up of 15 amino acids.

The rearrangement uses TRBV7-3 and TRBJ2-1; D not resolved. Germline V gene lookup returns CDR1 SGHTA and CDR2 FQGTGA. With 5 bases removed from V and 9 bases from J, the gap between germline ends came to 20 bases. CDR3 size: 15 residues. DNA of the CDR3: TGTGCCAGCAGCCGAAGGCGGACCCCGGGCGGTGAGCAGTTCTTC. As protein: CASSRRRTPGGEQFF.

The chain's CDR3 is CASSGDRGDTEAFF. CDR3 bases: TGTGCCAGCTCAGGGGACAGGGGCGACACTGAAGCTTTCTTT. The V and J genes are TRBV18 and TRBJ1-1; 10 nucleotides agree with TRBD1. The V and J ends lost 5 bases and 3 bases, in that order; junction bases with no gene match: 3. The CDR3 length is 14 residues. The germline CDR1 and CDR2 sequences are KGHSH and LQKENI.